This T cell receptor beta chain was observed in a study of T cell responses to AZD1222 COVID-19 vaccine. Whole-study context: Researchers grouped second doses given at about 4 or about 12 weeks into one pool.

Data came from immunoSEQ multiplex PCR; TCRdb stores just in-frame clones and leaves some out. Of roughly 140,000 clones listed, around 91% were seen once; the top ten hold roughly 5%. Germline V gene data show CDR1 as KGHSH and CDR2 as LQKENI. The CDR3 length is 14 residues. The V gene lost 3 bases and the J gene lost 3 bases, with 8 bases spanning the gap. The chain has TRBV18 and TRBJ1-4; D unclear. The sequence was obtained from an adult in good health. Here the sequenced sample was peripheral blood, taken on day 0 of AZD1222 vaccination. This CDR3 reads CASSPDYPNEKLFF. CDR3 nucleotides: TGTGCCAGCTCACCGGACTATCCTAATGAAAAACTGTTTTTT.